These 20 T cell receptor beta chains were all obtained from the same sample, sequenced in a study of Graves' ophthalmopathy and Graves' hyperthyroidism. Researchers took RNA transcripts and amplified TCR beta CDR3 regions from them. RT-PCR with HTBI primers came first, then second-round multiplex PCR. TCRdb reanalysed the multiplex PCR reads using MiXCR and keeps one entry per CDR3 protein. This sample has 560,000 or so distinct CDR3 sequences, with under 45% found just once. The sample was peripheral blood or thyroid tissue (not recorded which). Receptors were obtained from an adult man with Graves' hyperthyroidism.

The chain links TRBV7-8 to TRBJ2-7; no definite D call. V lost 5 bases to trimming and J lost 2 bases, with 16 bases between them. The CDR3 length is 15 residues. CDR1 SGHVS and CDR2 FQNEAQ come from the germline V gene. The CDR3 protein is CASSVTRIRPYEQYF. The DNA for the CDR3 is TGTGCCAGCAGCGTTACTCGGATTAGGCCCTACGAGCAGTACTTC.

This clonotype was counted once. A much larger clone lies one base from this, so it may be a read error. This chain's CDR3 is CARRNSGSLSQYF. The CDR3 DNA is TGTGCCAGGAGGAATAGCGGGAGCCTTTCGCAGTACTTC. The chain uses TRBV7-9 and TRBJ2-7; 9 bases agree with TRBD2. Trimming cost V 9 bases and J 9 bases; bases outside gene matches: 12. The CDR3 is 13 residues long. Germline loops: CDR1 SEHNR, CDR2 FQNEAQ (reference sequence).

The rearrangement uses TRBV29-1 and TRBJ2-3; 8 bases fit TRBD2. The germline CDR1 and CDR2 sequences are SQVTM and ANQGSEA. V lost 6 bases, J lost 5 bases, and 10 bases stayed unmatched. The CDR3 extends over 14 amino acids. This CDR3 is CSVVPGGPGDTQYF. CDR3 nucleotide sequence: TGCAGCGTCGTCCCGGGAGGGCCTGGAGATACGCAGTATTTT.

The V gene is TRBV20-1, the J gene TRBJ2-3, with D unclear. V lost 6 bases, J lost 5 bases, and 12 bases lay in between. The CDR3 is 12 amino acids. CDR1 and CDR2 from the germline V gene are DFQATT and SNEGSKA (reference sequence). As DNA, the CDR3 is TGCAGTGCGCGGATCGCCGGAGATACGCAGTATTTT. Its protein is CSARIAGDTQYF.

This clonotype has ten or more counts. The CDR3: CASSPTVSDSPLHF. CDR3 in DNA: TGTGCCAGCAGCCCGACAGTTTCAGACTCACCCCTCCACTTT. The rearrangement joins TRBV11-2 to TRBJ1-6, with D perhaps matching TRBD1 (5 bases). The length of the CDR3 is 14 residues. V gave up 5 bases and J gave up 10 bases, with 15 bases separating them. Germline V gene data show CDR1 as SGHAT and CDR2 as FQNNGV.

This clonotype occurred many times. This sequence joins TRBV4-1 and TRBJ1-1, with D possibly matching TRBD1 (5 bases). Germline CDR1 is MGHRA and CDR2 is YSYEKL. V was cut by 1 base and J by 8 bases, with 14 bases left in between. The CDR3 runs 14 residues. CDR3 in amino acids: CASSQVTQDPEAFF. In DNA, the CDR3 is TGCGCCAGCAGCCAAGTAACACAGGACCCAGAAGCTTTCTTT.

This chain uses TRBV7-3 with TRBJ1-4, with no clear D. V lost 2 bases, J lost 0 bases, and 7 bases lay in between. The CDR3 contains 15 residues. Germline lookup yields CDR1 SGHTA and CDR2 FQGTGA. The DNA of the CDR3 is TGTGCCAGCAGCTTACATAGGACAACTAATGAAAAACTGTTTTTT. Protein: CASSLHRTTNEKLFF.

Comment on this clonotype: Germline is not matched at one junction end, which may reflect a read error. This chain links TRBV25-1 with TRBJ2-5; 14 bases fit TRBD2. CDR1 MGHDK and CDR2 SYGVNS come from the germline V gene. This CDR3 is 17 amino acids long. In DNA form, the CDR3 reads TGCGCCAGCAGCCCGGGACTAGCGGGAGTTGGGTTGGAGACCCAGTACTTC. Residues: CASSPGLAGVGLETQYF.

CDR3 DNA: TGTGCCAGCAGCGTAGGGACTAGCCGTGAGACCCAGTACTTC. It yields the protein CASSVGTSRETQYF. V gene TRBV7-9 combines with J gene TRBJ2-5; 9 nucleotides match TRBD2. In germline, CDR1 is SEHNR, CDR2 FQNEAQ (reference sequence). There are 14 residues in the CDR3. V dropped 5 bases and J dropped 5; count of bases not matched to a gene: 6.

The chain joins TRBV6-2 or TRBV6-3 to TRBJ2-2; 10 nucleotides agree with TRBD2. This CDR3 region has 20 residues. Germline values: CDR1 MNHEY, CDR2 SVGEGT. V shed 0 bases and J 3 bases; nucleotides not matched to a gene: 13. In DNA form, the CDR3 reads TGTGCCAGCAGTTACTCGATGTCTAGCGGGGGAGGCTGGGACACCGGGGAGCTGTTTTTT. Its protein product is CASSYSMSSGGGWDTGELFF.

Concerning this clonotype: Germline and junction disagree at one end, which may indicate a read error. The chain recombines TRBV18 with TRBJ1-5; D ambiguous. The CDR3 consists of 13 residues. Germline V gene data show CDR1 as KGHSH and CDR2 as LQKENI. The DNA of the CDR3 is TGTGCCGGCTCAAACATGCCCGATCAGCCCCAGCATTTT. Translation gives CAGSNMPDQPQHF. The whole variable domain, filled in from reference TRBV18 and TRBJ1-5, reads NAGVMQNPRHLVRRRGQEARLRCSPMKGHSHVYWYRQLPEEGLKFMVYLQKENIIDESGMPKERFSAEFPKEGPSILRIQQVVRGDSAAYFCAGSNMPDQPQHFGDGTRLSIL.

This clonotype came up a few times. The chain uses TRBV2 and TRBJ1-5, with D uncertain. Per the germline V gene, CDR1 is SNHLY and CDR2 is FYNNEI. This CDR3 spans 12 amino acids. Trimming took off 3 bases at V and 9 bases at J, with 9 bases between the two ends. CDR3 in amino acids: CASSEGEGPQHF. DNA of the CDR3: TGTGCCAGCAGTGAGGGAGAGGGGCCCCAGCATTTT.

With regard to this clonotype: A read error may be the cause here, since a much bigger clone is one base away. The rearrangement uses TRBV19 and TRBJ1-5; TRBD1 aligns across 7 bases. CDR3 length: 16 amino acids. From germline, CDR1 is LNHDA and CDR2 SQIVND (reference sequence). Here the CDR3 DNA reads TGTGCCGGTAGTATAGGAGGGGACAGAGGCAATCAGCCCCAGCATTTT. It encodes CAGSIGGDRGNQPQHF.

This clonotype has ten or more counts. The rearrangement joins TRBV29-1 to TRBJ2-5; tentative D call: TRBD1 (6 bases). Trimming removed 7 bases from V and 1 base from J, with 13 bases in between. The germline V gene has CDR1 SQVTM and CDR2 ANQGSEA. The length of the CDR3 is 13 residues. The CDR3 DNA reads TGCAGCGCGGGACACTCCCTCCAAGAGACCCAGTACTTC. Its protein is CSAGHSLQETQYF.

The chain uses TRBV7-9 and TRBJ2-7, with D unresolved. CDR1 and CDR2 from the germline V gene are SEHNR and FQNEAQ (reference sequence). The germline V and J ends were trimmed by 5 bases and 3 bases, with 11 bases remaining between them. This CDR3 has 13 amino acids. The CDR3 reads CASSLGSNYEQYF. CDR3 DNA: TGTGCCAGCAGCCTCGGGTCGAACTACGAGCAGTACTTC.

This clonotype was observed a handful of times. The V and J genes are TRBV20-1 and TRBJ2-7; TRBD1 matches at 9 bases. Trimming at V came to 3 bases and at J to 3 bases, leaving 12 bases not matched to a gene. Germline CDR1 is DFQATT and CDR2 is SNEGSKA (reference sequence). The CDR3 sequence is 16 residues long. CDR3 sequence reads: CSASPLQGAPLYEQYF. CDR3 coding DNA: TGCAGTGCTAGCCCCCTACAGGGGGCGCCCCTCTACGAGCAGTACTTC.

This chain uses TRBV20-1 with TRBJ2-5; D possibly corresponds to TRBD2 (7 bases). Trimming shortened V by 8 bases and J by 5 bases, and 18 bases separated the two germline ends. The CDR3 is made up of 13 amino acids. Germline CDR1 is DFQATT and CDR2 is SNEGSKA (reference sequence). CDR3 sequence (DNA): TGCAGTACCAGCAGGACAGCGGGGGAGACCCAGTACTTC. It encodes CSTSRTAGETQYF.

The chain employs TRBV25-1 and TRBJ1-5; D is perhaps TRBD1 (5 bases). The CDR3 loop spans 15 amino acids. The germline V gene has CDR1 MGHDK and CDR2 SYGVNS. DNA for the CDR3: TGTGCTAGAGATGCGGGGGGACTTAGCAATCAGCCCCAGCATTTT. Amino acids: CARDAGGLSNQPQHF.

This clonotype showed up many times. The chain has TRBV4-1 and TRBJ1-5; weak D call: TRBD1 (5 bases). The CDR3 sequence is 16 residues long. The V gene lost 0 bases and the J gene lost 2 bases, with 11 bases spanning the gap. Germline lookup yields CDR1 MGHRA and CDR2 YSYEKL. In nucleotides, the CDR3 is TGCGCCAGCAGCCAAGATGGTCAGGGAGGCAATCAGCCCCAGCATTTT. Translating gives CASSQDGQGGNQPQHF.

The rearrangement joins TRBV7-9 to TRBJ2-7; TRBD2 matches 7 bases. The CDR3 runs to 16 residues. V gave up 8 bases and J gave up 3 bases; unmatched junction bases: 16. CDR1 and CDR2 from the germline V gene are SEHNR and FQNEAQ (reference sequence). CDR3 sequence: CASSPPGRGGFYEQYF. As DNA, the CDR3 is TGTGCCAGCTCACCACCGGGCCGCGGGGGTTTCTACGAGCAGTACTTC. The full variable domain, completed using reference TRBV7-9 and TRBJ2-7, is DTGVSQNPRHKITKRGQNVTFRCDPISEHNRLYWYRQTLGQGPEFLTYFQNEAQLEKSRLLSDRFSAERPKGSFSTLEIQRTEQGDSAMYLCASSPPGRGGFYEQYFGPGTRLTVT.